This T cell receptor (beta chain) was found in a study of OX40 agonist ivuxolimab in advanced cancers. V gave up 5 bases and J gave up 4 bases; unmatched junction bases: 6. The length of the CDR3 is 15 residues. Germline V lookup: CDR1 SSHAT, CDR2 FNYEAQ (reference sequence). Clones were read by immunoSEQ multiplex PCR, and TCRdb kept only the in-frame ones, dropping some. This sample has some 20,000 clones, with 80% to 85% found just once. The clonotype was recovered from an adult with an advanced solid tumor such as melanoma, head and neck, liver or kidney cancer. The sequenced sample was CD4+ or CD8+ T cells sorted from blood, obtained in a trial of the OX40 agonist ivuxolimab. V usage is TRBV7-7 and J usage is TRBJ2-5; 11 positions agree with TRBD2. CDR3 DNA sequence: TGTGCCAGCAGCCCGGGACTAGCGGAAAGAGAGACCCAGTACTTC. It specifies CASSPGLAERETQYF. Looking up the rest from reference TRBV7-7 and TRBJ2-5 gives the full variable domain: GAGVSQSPRYKVTKRGQDVTLRCDPISSHATLYWYQQALGQGPEFLTYFNYEAQPDKSGLPSDRFSAERPEGSISTLTIQRTEQRDSAMYRCASSPGLAERETQYFGPGTRLLVL.